This T cell receptor (beta chain) was observed in a study of neurological immune-mediated disorders (dated by TCRdb to about 2019). Regarding the study in general: The study compared peripheral blood TCR-beta repertoires of HTLV-I-associated myelopathy (HAM/TSP) patients, multiple sclerosis patients and healthy controls using UMI-based sequencing. The cohort comprised 60 to 75 subjects: around 15 HAM/TSP patients, approximately 34 multiple sclerosis patients and approximately 20 healthy controls. Longitudinal samples, technical triplicates and paired sorted CD4+ and CD8+ T-cell subsets, alongside PBMC samples, were included among the approximately 98 TCR-beta libraries. What the authors observed across the whole study: TCR clonal expansion was greatest in HAM/TSP patients and smallest in MS patients, who ranked below even healthy controls. Across subjects, expanded clones never shared an identical CDR3 amino acid sequence, which suggests that the TCR-beta repertoires in every group were private.

The healthy controls were volunteers from blood banks in Maryland, USA. Unsorted PBMC libraries were generated from 2 million PBMCs stored in RNAlater at -80 °C until RNA extraction. Peripheral blood was subjected to Ficoll-Hypaque density gradient centrifugation to isolate PBMCs, which were then cryopreserved in liquid nitrogen. This clonotype came up many times. Its antigen is currently not known. The input lacks base qualities; no much larger clone sits a single base away. cDNA synthesis used template-switch 5'RACE with a primer carrying a 10-nucleotide random unique molecular identifier tagging each TCR transcript. Over 160 million TCR-beta sequences, covering 15-18 subjects, were produced in each sequencing run. The RNeasy kit was used to extract total RNA. The KAPA Real-time Library Amplification kit was used to amplify TCR-beta VDJ regions with primers targeting the TCR constant region and the 5'RACE anchor. A first PCR added sample indexes and Illumina adaptors, after which a second PCR increased the library yield. After purification with Ampure beads, the TCR product of roughly 650 bp was size-selected on a 2% E-gel SizeSelection system. Library quality was checked on a Bioanalyzer, concentration was measured with Qubit, and libraries were quantified with the Kapa Library Quantification kit before pooling. Paired-end 2 x 150 bp sequencing of the libraries was performed on an Illumina HiSeq 2500. To increase sequence diversity, about 25-30% phiX was spiked into each library pool. For the original study's pipeline: The UMI-based MiGEC pipeline processed quality-filtered reads and removed over 85% of raw TCR sequences during error correction. IMGT germline references were used for aligning VDJ genes, and each clonotype was defined as a unique CDR3 amino acid sequence together with its V-J genes. Clonal expansion, Shannon diversity and CDR3 relatedness (CalcPairwiseDistances, ClusterSamples) were evaluated with VDJtools, and phylogenetic trees were built with CLCbio workbench. A clone was classed as expanded if it had 8 or more unique UMIs, a cutoff based on coefficient-of-variation modelling across technical triplicates. TCRdb reprocessing: public reads trimmed at Q25 with fastp, clones called with MiXCR, in-frame beta chains kept. One record per CDR3 amino acid sequence lists the most common genes and DNA. These V and J calls rely on TCRdb rather than the paper's analysis. The table for this sample lists fewer than 90,000 distinct CDR3 sequences; approximately 10% of them were counted only once. The biggest ten clones account for about 1.8% of the sample.

Based on the germline V gene, the CDR1 and CDR2 sequences are SGHRS and YFSETQ. Unmatched junction bases come to 7, with V trimmed by 4 bases and J by 7 bases. The CDR3 runs 13 amino acids, cysteine and phenylalanine included. The sequence is cut down to CDR3 DNA, 39 bases in frame from base 1. The source of this sequence is a man in his forties in good health. Sample: PBMCs. The chain is assembled from TRBV5-1 and TRBJ2-7; 8 bases in between match TRBD1. The base sequence is TGCGCCAGCAGCAAAGGACAGGGCGGAGAGCAGTACTTC. It translates as CASSKGQGGEQYF.